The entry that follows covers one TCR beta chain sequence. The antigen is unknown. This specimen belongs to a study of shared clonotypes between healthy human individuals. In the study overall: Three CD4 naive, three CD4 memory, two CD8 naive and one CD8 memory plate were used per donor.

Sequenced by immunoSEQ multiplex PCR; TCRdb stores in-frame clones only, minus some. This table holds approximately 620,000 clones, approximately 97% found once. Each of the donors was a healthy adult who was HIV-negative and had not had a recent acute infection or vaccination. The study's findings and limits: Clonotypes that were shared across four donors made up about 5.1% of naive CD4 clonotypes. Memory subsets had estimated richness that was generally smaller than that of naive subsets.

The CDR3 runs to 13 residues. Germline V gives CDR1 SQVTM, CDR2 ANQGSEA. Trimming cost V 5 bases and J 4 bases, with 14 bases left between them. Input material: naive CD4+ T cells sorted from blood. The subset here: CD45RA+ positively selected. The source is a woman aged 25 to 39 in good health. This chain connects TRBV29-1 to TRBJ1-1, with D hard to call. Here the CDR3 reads CSVYRAASTEAFF. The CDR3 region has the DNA TGCAGCGTTTATAGGGCGGCGAGCACTGAAGCTTTCTTT.